A selection of T cell receptor beta chains follows, all from one sample in a study of T cells in Graves' hyperthyroidism and ophthalmopathy. From the multiplex PCR reads, TCRdb called clonotypes with MiXCR, one entry per CDR3 protein. The sample has more than 500,000 distinct CDR3 sequences, about 14% seen once. Sequenced input: blood. These receptors were taken from a woman in her 40s with Graves' hyperthyroidism. Both conserved end residues are part of each CDR3. Fields, in order: CDR3 length, D gene, J gene, clone size, V gene, CDR3 DNA, CDR3 protein. The D gene is left open where the match is weak. For some rows the clone size is stated as once, few or many, or as a class when expanded; others skip it.

length: 16; D: .; J: TRBJ1-5; size: many; V: TRBV30; DNA: TGTGCCTGGAGTGGTCAGGGAACCCAATTCAATCAGCCCCAGCATTTT; CDR3: CAWSGQGTQFNQPQHF
length: 15; D: .; J: TRBJ1-2; size: few; V: TRBV6-1; DNA: TGTGCCAGCAGTGAAGCGGCCGTAGGACTATATGGCTACACCTTC; CDR3: CASSEAAVGLYGYTF
length: 15; D: TRBD1; J: TRBJ2-3; size: .; V: TRBV30; DNA: TGTGCCTCATCACCGGGACAGGGGGGATCAGATACGCAGTATTTT; CDR3: CASSPGQGGSDTQYF
length: 16; D: .; J: TRBJ2-1; size: many; V: TRBV20-1; DNA: TGCAGTGCTAGAGATCTGGCGGTCGACCCCTACAATGAGCAGTTCTTC; CDR3: CSARDLAVDPYNEQFF
length: 18; D: TRBD2; J: TRBJ2-1; size: .; V: TRBV19; DNA: TGTGCCAGTAGTTCCCAGTTGCGGACTAGCGGGAGGAACAATGAGCAGTTCTTC; CDR3: CASSSQLRTSGRNNEQFF
length: 17; D: TRBD2; J: TRBJ2-1; size: many; V: TRBV2; DNA: TGTGCCAGCAGGGTCGGGCTAGCGGGAGGGATTTACAATGAGCAGTTCTTC; CDR3: CASRVGLAGGIYNEQFF
length: 15; D: .; J: TRBJ2-7; size: many; V: TRBV2; DNA: TGTGCCAGCAGCGAGAGGACCGACGGTCACTACGAGCAGTACTTC; CDR3: CASSERTDGHYEQYF
length: 15; D: TRBD1; J: TRBJ1-6; size: many; V: TRBV27; DNA: TGTGCCAGCAGTTCAGGCACAGGGGGGCATTCACCCCTCCACTTT; CDR3: CASSSGTGGHSPLHF
length: 13; D: .; J: TRBJ1-2; size: once; V: TRBV20-1; DNA: TGCAGTGCTTCAGGGGATTCGGGCTATGGCTACACCTTC; CDR3: CSASGDSGYGYTF
length: 11; D: .; J: TRBJ1-2; size: many; V: TRBV6-1; DNA: TGTGCCAGCATGGGGAAGGGTGGCTACACCTTC; CDR3: CASMGKGGYTF
length: 18; D: TRBD1; J: TRBJ2-3; size: .; V: TRBV6-6; DNA: TGTGCCAGCAGTTACACCGCGGACGGGACAGGGGTAACAGATACGCAGTATTTT; CDR3: CASSYTADGTGVTDTQYF
length: 15; D: TRBD1; J: TRBJ1-4; size: many; V: TRBV11-2; DNA: TGTGCCAGCAGCCCTGGACAGGGAACTAATGAAAAACTGTTTTTT; CDR3: CASSPGQGTNEKLFF
length: 14; D: TRBD2; J: TRBJ2-1; size: many; V: TRBV29-1; DNA: TGCAGCGCCGGGGGGGCTGCGGCTTACAATGAGCAGTTCTTC; CDR3: CSAGGAAAYNEQFF
length: 14; D: TRBD1; J: TRBJ1-2; size: many; V: TRBV29-1; DNA: TGCAGCGTTATAACCGGGACAGGCGGCTATGGCTACACCTTC; CDR3: CSVITGTGGYGYTF
length: 17; D: .; J: TRBJ2-7; size: few; V: TRBV5-6; DNA: TGTGCCAGCAGCTTTTCAACTATGGCAGGGACCTCCGACGAGCAGTACTTC; CDR3: CASSFSTMAGTSDEQYF
length: 12; D: .; J: TRBJ2-7; size: many; V: TRBV12-3/TRBV12-4; DNA: TGTGCCAGCAGCAGGGGAGGGGTCGAGCAGTACTTC; CDR3: CASSRGGVEQYF
length: 14; D: TRBD2; J: TRBJ2-7; size: .; V: TRBV5-1; DNA: TGCGCCAGCAGCACTAGCGGGAGGGACTACGAGCAGTACTTC; CDR3: CASSTSGRDYEQYF
length: 12; D: .; J: TRBJ1-2; size: .; V: TRBV29-1; DNA: TGCAGCGTTGGTACAGTTTACTATGGCTACACCTTC; CDR3: CSVGTVYYGYTF
length: 15; D: .; J: TRBJ2-1; size: .; V: TRBV9; DNA: TGTGCCAGCAGCGTAGGGGGCCGTACAGAGAATGAGCAGTTCTTC; CDR3: CASSVGGRTENEQFF
length: 17; D: TRBD1; J: TRBJ1-6; size: many; V: TRBV15; DNA: TGTGCCACCAGCCTTCTTGGACAGGATGACGCAGATTCACCCCTCCACTTT; CDR3: CATSLLGQDDADSPLHF
length: 15; D: .; J: TRBJ1-2; size: many; V: TRBV11-1; DNA: TGTGCCAGCAGCCCGCGGGACGGAAAGTACTATGGCTACACCTTC; CDR3: CASSPRDGKYYGYTF
length: 16; D: TRBD1; J: TRBJ2-5; size: .; V: TRBV27; DNA: TGTGCCAGCAGTTTCCTGACAGGGGGCCTCGGTGAGACCCAGTACTTC; CDR3: CASSFLTGGLGETQYF
length: 13; D: .; J: TRBJ1-2; size: few; V: TRBV7-9; DNA: TGTGCCACCGAACAGGGAAATAACTATGGCTACACCTTC; CDR3: CATEQGNNYGYTF
length: 18; D: TRBD2; J: TRBJ2-2; size: many; V: TRBV11-2; DNA: TGTGCCAGCAGCTTAAGAGGACTAGCGGGGCGGAACACCGGGGAGCTGTTTTTT; CDR3: CASSLRGLAGRNTGELFF
length: 13; D: .; J: TRBJ1-2; size: many; V: TRBV24-1; DNA: TGTGCCACCAGCCGAGACAGTAACTATGGCTACACCTTC; CDR3: CATSRDSNYGYTF
length: 15; D: .; J: TRBJ1-3; size: .; V: TRBV19; DNA: TGTGCCAGTGGGAATACAGGGTCCGCCGGAAACACCATATATTTT; CDR3: CASGNTGSAGNTIYF
length: 14; D: TRBD2; J: TRBJ2-1; size: many; V: TRBV5-5; DNA: TGTGCCACCCAGCGGGAGGGCCTATACAATGAGCAGTTCTTC; CDR3: CATQREGLYNEQFF
length: 13; D: .; J: TRBJ2-3; size: .; V: TRBV7-2; DNA: TGTGCCAGCAGCTTAGGACCGTTGGATACGCAGTATTTT; CDR3: CASSLGPLDTQYF
length: 14; D: TRBD2; J: TRBJ2-2; size: many; V: TRBV28; DNA: TGTGCCAGCAGCCGAGCGGGGGACACCGGGGAGCTGTTTTTT; CDR3: CASSRAGDTGELFF
length: 15; D: TRBD2; J: TRBJ2-1; size: few; V: TRBV5-1; DNA: TGCGCCAGCAGCTTGCGTAGCGGGAGTAACAATGAGCAGTTCTTC; CDR3: CASSLRSGSNNEQFF
length: 15; D: .; J: TRBJ2-3; size: many; V: TRBV7-2; DNA: TGTGCCAGCAGCTTATCCCGGGGACGCCAAGATACGCAGTATTTT; CDR3: CASSLSRGRQDTQYF
length: 14; D: .; J: TRBJ2-1; size: many; V: TRBV20-1; DNA: TGCAGTGCTAGTTCGGGGAGCTCCTACAATGAGCAGTTCTTC; CDR3: CSASSGSSYNEQFF
length: 16; D: TRBD1; J: TRBJ2-5; size: many; V: TRBV3-1; DNA: TGTGCCAGCAGCCAAACTCGGACAGGGGCCTCCCTGACCCAGTACTTC; CDR3: CASSQTRTGASLTQYF
length: 16; D: .; J: TRBJ2-5; size: few; V: TRBV4-1; DNA: TGCGCCAGCAGCCAAGAAGAGGGATGGGAACAAGAGACCCAGTACTTC; CDR3: CASSQEEGWEQETQYF
length: 13; D: .; J: TRBJ2-2; size: many; V: TRBV11-3; DNA: TGTGCCAGCAGCTTAAGGGAAGCCGGGGAGCTGTTTTTT; CDR3: CASSLREAGELFF
length: 18; D: TRBD1; J: TRBJ2-2; size: few; V: TRBV5-5; DNA: TGTGCCAGCAGCTTGGAGGGACAGGGGGCTCTGAACACCGGGGAGCTGTTTTTT; CDR3: CASSLEGQGALNTGELFF
length: 16; D: .; J: TRBJ1-1; size: few; V: TRBV12-3/TRBV12-4; DNA: TGTGCCAGCAGTTTAGGGGGCGGGTCCCATGCCACTGAAGCTTTCTTT; CDR3: CASSLGGGSHATEAFF
length: 13; D: TRBD1; J: TRBJ1-1; size: few; V: TRBV30; DNA: TGTGCCTGGGACAGGGGAGGGGGAACTGAAGCTTTCTTT; CDR3: CAWDRGGGTEAFF
length: 14; D: .; J: TRBJ2-1; size: many; V: TRBV28; DNA: TGTGCCAGCAGTCCTAGTCTTCCCCCCAATGAGCAGTTCTTC; CDR3: CASSPSLPPNEQFF
length: 18; D: .; J: TRBJ1-1; size: few; V: TRBV10-1; DNA: TGCGCCAGCAGTGAAATTGGCAGGCGGCCTATCCCAAGGACTGAAGCTTTCTTT; CDR3: CASSEIGRRPIPRTEAFF
length: 15; D: .; J: TRBJ2-1; size: few; V: TRBV5-1; DNA: TGCGCCAGCAGCTTGGCGCCAGGAACGAACAATGAGCAGTTCTTC; CDR3: CASSLAPGTNNEQFF
length: 14; D: .; J: TRBJ1-2; size: .; V: TRBV19; DNA: TGTGCCAGTACCCGGGACGGTGATAACTATGGCTACACCTTC; CDR3: CASTRDGDNYGYTF
length: 14; D: TRBD2; J: TRBJ2-7; size: many; V: TRBV7-2; DNA: TGTGCCAGCAGCCAGGCTAGCGGCCCCTACGAGCAGTACTTC; CDR3: CASSQASGPYEQYF
length: 12; D: .; J: TRBJ2-7; size: many; V: TRBV10-3; DNA: TGTGCCATCAGTGATACGGGCTACGAGCAGTACTTC; CDR3: CAISDTGYEQYF
length: 14; D: .; J: TRBJ2-7; size: many; V: TRBV28; DNA: TGTGCCAGCAGTTTGTGGCTAGTAGCGCACGAGCAGTACTTC; CDR3: CASSLWLVAHEQYF